This TCR beta chain came from a study of technical replicates of blood from a few donors listed by TCRdb under 2017. About this clone: Its antigen remains unidentified. No per-base quality is available; no much larger clone lies one base away.

Including cysteine and phenylalanine, the CDR3 has 16 amino acids. The retained sequence is limited to the CDR3, 48 bases, with the frame set at the first base. The germline V gene (reference sequence) sets CDR1 to MNHEY and CDR2 to SMNVEV. V is pruned by 2 bases and J by 0 bases, leaving 2 bases of the junction without a gene match. The library was prepared using the immunoSEQ multiplex PCR assay. Sourced from immuneACCESS, this table was stored by TCRdb with only in-frame sequences that have V and J called. A share of the clones is absent; for the studies checked, an unresolved V gene accounts for under half, and the remainder has no known explanation. For this sample there are approximately 97,000 clones; roughly 96% appear just once. Of the sample, 0.34% is held by the ten largest clones.

The source of this sequence is a human donor in good health. Recombination connected TRBV27 to TRBJ2-1; 9 junctional bases match TRBD2. The specimen sequenced was T cells isolated from PBMCs. CDR3 reads: CASSLGSGSSYNEQFF. Read as DNA, the sequence is TGTGCCAGCAGTTTAGGTAGCGGGAGCTCCTACAATGAGCAGTTCTTC.